This passage covers 28 T cell receptor beta chains from one sample sequenced in a study of blood T cell repertoires in COVID-19 (dated by TCRdb to 2020 to 2021). Library prep was done by the immunoSEQ multiplex PCR assay. TCRdb provides this immuneACCESS table in a form limited to in-frame rearrangements. Some clones are lacking; in checked studies, under half of them reflect an unresolved V gene, and why the rest are absent is not known. This sample has 200,000 to 250,000 clones in its table, and about four fifths of those were observed once. Roughly 3.5% of the sample rests with the top ten. Sequenced: PBMCs or T cells enriched from blood (not recorded which). Source of these receptors: a woman aged 60 to 75 who had recovered from COVID-19.

The gene calls are TRBV7-9 and TRBJ2-3; 8 nucleotides line up with TRBD2. The V segment lost 5 bases and the J segment 4 bases; nucleotides outside the gene matches: 11. Germline lookup yields CDR1 SEHNR and CDR2 FQNEAQ (reference sequence). The length of the CDR3 is 16 residues. CDR3: CASSQPGRGVSDTQYF. The CDR3 nucleotides are TGTGCCAGCAGCCAACCAGGGCGGGGGGTTTCAGATACGCAGTATTTT.

The rearrangement joins TRBV6-5 to TRBJ1-5; no clear D. The germline V gene encodes CDR1 MNHEY and CDR2 SVGAGI. Deletions cut 0 bases from V and 4 bases from J, with 10 bases between. There are 15 residues in the CDR3. The DNA of the CDR3 is TGTGCCAGCAGTTACTCTCGCGATAAGAATCAGCCCCAGCATTTT. Its translation is CASSYSRDKNQPQHF.

The genes are TRBV3-1 (or the pseudogene TRBV3-2) and TRBJ1-4; D ambiguous. Trimming pared 2 bases from V and 4 bases from J, leaving 5 bases between. This CDR3 is built from 13 residues. The germline V gene has CDR1 LGHDT and CDR2 YNNKEL (reference sequence). The CDR3 region has the DNA TGTGCCAGCAGCCAATACAATAATGAAAAACTGTTTTTT. It is translated as CASSQYNNEKLFF.

The rearrangement links TRBV29-1 to TRBJ2-1, with D possibly TRBD2 on 5 matching bases. CDR3 length: 13 residues. V lost 4 bases and J lost 2, with 9 bases in between. In germline, CDR1 is SQVTM, CDR2 ANQGSEA. CDR3 sequence: CSVGGSAYNEQFF. For the CDR3, the DNA is TGCAGCGTTGGTGGGAGTGCCTACAATGAGCAGTTCTTC.

The rearrangement uses TRBV9 and TRBJ1-1, with 8 bases lining up with TRBD1. Losses at the gene ends were 0 bases for V and 5 bases for J; bases not matched to a gene: 6. CDR1 and CDR2 (germline): SGDLS, YYNGEE. This CDR3 has 15 residues. The CDR3 loop reads CASSVEGTGKTEAFF. The CDR3 DNA reads as TGTGCCAGCAGCGTAGAGGGGACAGGCAAGACTGAAGCTTTCTTT.

This chain uses TRBV18 with TRBJ2-3; 13 nucleotides match TRBD2. CDR1 and CDR2 from the germline V gene are KGHSH and LQKENI. This CDR3 has 17 amino acids. The trim removed 6 bases at V and 4 bases at J, leaving 10 bases unmatched. CDR3 sequence (DNA): TGTGCCAGCTCGCCTAGGACTAGCGGGAGTGGGGCAGATACGCAGTATTTT. Translating it yields CASSPRTSGSGADTQYF.

The DNA for the CDR3 is TGCGCCAGCAGCTTGAGCGAACAGGCGTTCTTCTATGGCTACACCTTC. This translates into CASSLSEQAFFYGYTF. The chain uses TRBV5-1 and TRBJ1-2; D might be TRBD1 (5 bases). Trimming pared 1 base from V and 4 bases from J, leaving 17 bases between. The length of the CDR3 is 16 residues. From germline, CDR1 is SGHRS and CDR2 YFSETQ. Based on the CDR3 plus reference TRBV5-1 and TRBJ1-2, the full variable domain is KAGVTQTPRYLIKTRGQQVTLSCSPISGHRSVSWYQQTPGQGLQFLFEYFSETQRNKGNFPGRFSGRQFSNSRSEMNVSTLELGDSALYLCASSLSEQAFFYGYTFGSGTRLTVV.

This clone has a single count. This chain connects TRBV11-2 to TRBJ2-7; TRBD2 agrees at 12 bases. The CDR3 length is 14 residues. Germline-derived CDR1 and CDR2 are SGHAT and FQNNGV. Trimming cost V 4 bases and J 4 bases; bases outside gene matches: 2. In DNA, the CDR3 is TGTGCCAGCAGCTCTAGCGGGGGGGCTTACGAGCAGTACTTC. Its translation: CASSSSGGAYEQYF.

V is TRBV15 and J is TRBJ2-7; TRBD2 agrees at 12 bases. From germline, CDR1 is LNHNV and CDR2 YYDKDF (reference sequence). This CDR3 comprises 15 residues. V was pared by 2 bases and J by 2 bases, with 1 base of the junction left unmatched. CDR3 nucleotide sequence: TGTGCCACCAGCAGACGACTAGCGGGGGCCTACGAGCAGTACTTC. Residues: CATSRRLAGAYEQYF.

The chain is built from TRBV27 and TRBJ1-4; D ambiguous. Germline loops: CDR1 MNHEY, CDR2 SMNVEV (reference sequence). This CDR3 comprises 13 residues. The germline V and J ends were trimmed by 4 bases and 3 bases, with 6 bases remaining between them. This chain's CDR3 is CASSSRSNEKLFF. For the CDR3, the DNA is TGTGCCAGCAGTTCACGGTCTAATGAAAAACTGTTTTTT.

The chain joins TRBV3-1 (or the pseudogene TRBV3-2) to TRBJ2-7; the match to TRBD1 covers 10 bases. Germline CDR1 is LGHDT and CDR2 is YNNKEL (reference sequence). CDR3 size: 15 residues. V dropped 3 bases and J dropped 5; count of bases not matched to a gene: 7. The CDR3 coding sequence is TGTGCCAGCAGCCAGTTTGGGACAGGGGCACACGAGCAGTACTTC. Residues: CASSQFGTGAHEQYF.

The V call is TRBV18, the J call TRBJ2-7, with 7 bases matching TRBD1. The CDR3 is 14 amino acids. Germline loops: CDR1 KGHSH, CDR2 LQKENI. J was trimmed by 2 bases and V by 6 bases; bases with no gene match: 7. The CDR3 protein is CASSPGTATYEQYF. The CDR3 coding sequence is TGTGCCAGCTCCCCCGGGACAGCAACCTACGAGCAGTACTTC.

V gene TRBV19 combines with J gene TRBJ1-6, with 8 positions matching TRBD1. J lost 0 bases, V lost 6 bases, and 7 bases had no gene match. The CDR3 is 17 residues long. Germline V gene data show CDR1 as LNHDA and CDR2 as SQIVND (reference sequence). For the CDR3, the DNA is TGTGCCAGTAGACCTGGACAGGGTGGCTCCTATAATTCACCCCTCCACTTT. Its translation is CASRPGQGGSYNSPLHF.

This clone has just one count. A junction end diverges from the germline sequence, so it may reflect a read error. J is TRBJ2-3 and V is TRBV6-5; D is possibly TRBD2 (5 bases). Germline assignment: CDR1 MNHEY and CDR2 SVGAGI. CDR3 length: 12 residues. As DNA, the CDR3 is TGTGCCAGCGCGGGTAGCAGAGATACGCAGTATTTT. This encodes CASAGSRDTQYF.

This clone has more than one count but fewer than ten. The chain combines TRBV9 with TRBJ1-1; TRBD1 aligns across 11 bases. This CDR3 contains 15 residues. Germline CDR1 and CDR2: SGDLS and YYNGEE. The trim removed 4 bases at V and 1 base at J, leaving 3 bases unmatched. For the CDR3, the DNA is TGTGCCAGCAGCACAGGACAGGGGGCGAACACTGAAGCTTTCTTT. Its protein product is CASSTGQGANTEAFF.

This chain connects TRBV7-2 to TRBJ2-2, with 7 bases lining up with TRBD1. Losses at the gene ends were 5 bases for V and 4 bases for J; bases not matched to a gene: 7. The germline CDR1 and CDR2 sequences are SGHTA and FQGNSA. The CDR3 runs 15 residues. CDR3 sequence: CASSPRRTGTGELFF. The CDR3, as DNA: TGTGCCAGCAGCCCAAGACGGACAGGCACCGGGGAGCTGTTTTTT.

The J gene is TRBJ1-3, the V gene TRBV10-3; 7 bases map to TRBD1. Germline V gene sequence: CDR1 ENHRY, CDR2 SYGVKD. The J segment lost 2 bases and the V segment lost 11 bases, leaving 6 bases of the junction unmatched. This CDR3 region has 13 residues. DNA of the CDR3: TGTGCCGGGCAGGGGGTAACTGGAAACACCATATATTTT. Protein product: CAGQGVTGNTIYF.

The V gene is TRBV30, the J gene TRBJ2-5, with 9 bases lining up with TRBD1. This CDR3 is 15 amino acids long. V lost 0 bases to trimming and J lost 5 bases; unmatched junction nucleotides: 7. Looked up from germline, CDR1 is GTSNPN and CDR2 is SVGIG (reference sequence). The CDR3: CAWSVLQGAQETQYF. The CDR3 DNA is TGTGCCTGGAGTGTACTACAGGGGGCGCAGGAGACCCAGTACTTC.

The rearrangement joins TRBV5-1 to TRBJ2-3; D gene ambiguous. Germline-derived CDR1 and CDR2 are SGHRS and YFSETQ. This CDR3 contains 15 residues. Deletions cut 0 bases from V and 0 bases from J, with 8 bases between. CDR3 sequence (DNA): TGCGCCAGCAGCTTGGGTAGCCCTAGCACAGATACGCAGTATTTT. This sequence encodes CASSLGSPSTDTQYF.

The genes are TRBV30 and TRBJ2-1, with 7 bases aligning to TRBD2. The V gene end was trimmed by 1 base and the J gene end by 0 bases; junction bases not matched to a gene: 6. This CDR3 has 16 amino acids. Germline V gene sequence: CDR1 GTSNPN, CDR2 SVGIG (reference sequence). The CDR3 DNA is TGTGCCTGGAGTGGTAGCGGGTGGAGCTCCTACAATGAGCAGTTCTTC. Amino acids: CAWSGSGWSSYNEQFF.

The V and J genes are TRBV21-1 and TRBJ2-7; the table gives TRBD2 as D, unverified against the DNA. TRBV21-1 is listed as a pseudogene. This CDR3 contains 15 residues. The CDR3 DNA follows: TGTGCCAGCAGCAAAGCGCCGGACTACTCCTACGAGCAGTACTTC. Its translation is CASSKAPDYSYEQYF.

J is TRBJ1-6 and V is TRBV7-2; 7 nucleotides line up with TRBD1. Germline CDR1 SGHTA, CDR2 FQGNSA. V dropped 7 bases and J dropped 8; count of bases not matched to a gene: 8. CDR3 length: 14 amino acids. The DNA for the CDR3 is TGTGCCAGCACCCCCGGGACAGTGGATTCACCCCTCCACTTT. As protein: CASTPGTVDSPLHF.

The gene calls are TRBV18 and TRBJ2-7; 12 positions agree with TRBD1. Germline trimming cut 2 bases from V and 2 bases from J; bases unmatched to any gene: 7. This CDR3 has 17 residues. Germline V gene lookup returns CDR1 KGHSH and CDR2 LQKENI. The DNA of the CDR3 is TGTGCCAGCTCACCAGGGACAGGGGGCAGAAGCCCCTACGAGCAGTACTTC. Protein product: CASSPGTGGRSPYEQYF.

This clone showed up just once. V usage is TRBV7-3 and J usage is TRBJ2-5; 9 bases align to TRBD2. Unmatched junction bases numbered 5, after V lost 5 bases and J lost 4 bases. CDR3 length equals 14 residues. The germline CDR1 and CDR2 sequences are SGHTA and FQGTGA. CDR3 amino acids: CASSRAGGLETQYF. The CDR3 nucleotides read TGTGCCAGCAGCCGAGCGGGGGGCTTAGAGACCCAGTACTTC.

This clone showed up just once. The V and J genes are TRBV19 and TRBJ1-2, with a tentative D call TRBD1 (5 bases). The germline gives CDR1 LNHDA, CDR2 SQIVND (reference sequence). Trimming shortened V by 4 bases and J by 4 bases, and 13 bases separated the two germline ends. The CDR3 runs 14 residues. The chain's CDR3 is CASSRSREGYGYTF. The CDR3 nucleotides read TGTGCCAGTAGTAGAAGCAGGGAGGGCTATGGCTACACCTTC.

CDR3 amino acids: CASSLRSPNTEAFF. The CDR3 region has the DNA TGTGCCAGCAGTTTACGCAGTCCGAACACTGAAGCTTTCTTT. The chain employs TRBV27 and TRBJ1-1; D ambiguous. V lost 2 bases, J lost 1 base, and 8 bases lay in between. The CDR3 consists of 14 residues. The germline V gene has CDR1 MNHEY and CDR2 SMNVEV (reference sequence).

This chain joins TRBV7-2 and TRBJ2-7; no clear D. The CDR3 loop spans 15 amino acids. Trimming left V 2 bases short and J 2 bases short, with 13 bases between. Germline lookup yields CDR1 SGHTA and CDR2 FQGNSA. CDR3 sequence reads: CASSLNGASTYEQYF. CDR3 DNA sequence: TGTGCCAGCAGCTTAAATGGAGCATCTACCTACGAGCAGTACTTC.

The gene calls are TRBV5-1 and TRBJ2-7; D is possibly TRBD2 (6 bases). This CDR3 spans 14 amino acids. The V end was cut by 2 bases, the J end by 0 bases, with 9 bases between. Looked up from germline, CDR1 is SGHRS and CDR2 is YFSETQ. This chain's CDR3 is CASSFLGGSYEQYF. Here the CDR3 DNA reads TGCGCCAGCAGCTTTTTGGGAGGCTCCTACGAGCAGTACTTC. The full variable domain, completed using reference TRBV5-1 and TRBJ2-7, is KAGVTQTPRYLIKTRGQQVTLSCSPISGHRSVSWYQQTPGQGLQFLFEYFSETQRNKGNFPGRFSGRQFSNSRSEMNVSTLELGDSALYLCASSFLGGSYEQYFGPGTRLTVT.